This T cell receptor beta chain was observed in a study of T cell responses to AZD1222 COVID-19 vaccine. Points from the study as a whole: It should be noted that donors were predominantly white British and more often female, and clonal diversity was possibly underestimated. When two AZD1222 doses had been given, Spike-specific TCR breadth and depth rose. Unmutated regions of variants are reportedly targeted by nearly half of spike-specific TCRs. Repertoires were obtained only post-peak T cell response.

Sequenced by immunoSEQ multiplex PCR; TCRdb stores in-frame clones only, minus some. The sample has about 190,000 clones, 85% to 90% seen once; the top ten hold around 2.5%. Concerning this clone: The antigen is not known. In the same sample, other DNA sequences code for this CDR3.

CDR3 length: 14 residues. J lost 4 bases, V lost 4 bases, and 6 bases had no gene match. The germline V gene has CDR1 SGHRS and CDR2 YFSETQ. The receptor was derived from an adult in good health. This material consisted of peripheral blood, taken on day 0 of MenACWY control vaccination. The rearrangement uses TRBV5-1 and TRBJ2-7, with 9 positions matching TRBD1. CDR3 residues: CASSLGQGGYEQYF. Written as DNA, the CDR3 is TGCGCCAGCAGCCTGGGACAGGGTGGGTACGAGCAGTACTTC.